What follows are 20 T cell receptor beta chains derived from one specimen sequenced in a study of molecular identifiers for immune sequencing clone quantification. TCRdb re-derived calls from the PCR reads in MiXCR, one entry per CDR3 protein. The sample consists of approximately 500,000 distinct CDR3 sequences, 20% to 25% of them appearing once. What was sequenced was naive CD8+ T cells from blood, with Jurkat cell RNA spiked in. Subset specified: FACS-sorted CD8+CD4-CCR7+CD45RA+ naive T cells. The receptors stem from a human donor in good health. Some libraries in this study had Jurkat cell RNA spiked in.

This chain joins TRBV6-5 and TRBJ2-5, with TRBD1 as a possible D gene (6 bases). The CDR3 covers 13 residues. V was cut by 4 bases and J by 6 bases, with 12 bases left in between. Germline CDR1 MNHEY, CDR2 SVGAGI. The CDR3 reads CASSSGALQTQYF. The DNA for the CDR3 is TGTGCCAGCAGTTCAGGGGCCCTCCAGACCCAGTACTTC.

CDR3 sequence (DNA): TGTGCCAGCAGCGTAGCTGAGACAGCGGATTGGGCCCTCCACTTT. Its translation: CASSVAETADWALHF. The rearrangement uses TRBV9 and TRBJ1-6; TRBD1 might be the D (5 bases). The CDR3 contains 15 residues. The ends were cut back, 0 bases at V and 14 bases at J, with 18 bases in the middle. Germline assignment: CDR1 SGDLS and CDR2 YYNGEE.

CDR3 loop: CASSTSGTRYYEQYF. The CDR3 DNA reads TGTGCCAGCAGTACCTCCGGGACGAGGTATTACGAGCAGTACTTC. The chain couples TRBV27 to TRBJ2-7; D may be TRBD1 or TRBD2 (5 bases each). Germline-derived CDR1 and CDR2 are MNHEY and SMNVEV (reference sequence). This CDR3 region has 15 residues. V gave up 5 bases and J gave up 4 bases, with 18 bases separating them.

Many counts were recorded for this clonotype. This chain joins TRBV5-1 and TRBJ2-1, with 10 bases that match TRBD2. CDR3 length: 16 residues. V dropped 0 bases and J dropped 8; count of bases not matched to a gene: 8. In germline, CDR1 is SGHRS, CDR2 YFSETQ. For the CDR3, the DNA is TGCGCCAGCAGCTTGGAGCGGGGGGGCAGGGGCGATGAGCAGTTCTTC. Its translation: CASSLERGGRGDEQFF. Combining the CDR3 with reference TRBV5-1 and TRBJ2-1 gives the whole variable domain KAGVTQTPRYLIKTRGQQVTLSCSPISGHRSVSWYQQTPGQGLQFLFEYFSETQRNKGNFPGRFSGRQFSNSRSEMNVSTLELGDSALYLCASSLERGGRGDEQFFGPGTRLTVL.

The chain links TRBV7-9 to TRBJ2-3; 14 nucleotides agree with TRBD2. Germline V gene sequence: CDR1 SEHNR, CDR2 FQNEAQ (reference sequence). With V trimmed by 4 bases and J by 6 bases, 15 bases remained unmatched. The CDR3 is 19 residues long. The CDR3 reads CASSSPGLAGVEGSDTQYF. The CDR3 region has the DNA TGTGCCAGCAGCTCCCCGGGACTAGCGGGGGTCGAGGGATCGGATACGCAGTATTTT.

With respect to this clonotype: A read error may produce the germline difference seen at one junction end. The chain combines TRBV7-7 with TRBJ2-1, with 15 bases aligning to TRBD2. Germline assignment: CDR1 SSHAT and CDR2 FNYEAQ (reference sequence). The CDR3 is made up of 18 amino acids. CDR3 coding DNA: TGTGCTAGCAGCCGGACTAGCGGGAGGGGGGTGCCCTACAGTGAGCAGTTCTTC. Translation: CASSRTSGRGVPYSEQFF. The full variable domain, its missing parts supplied by reference TRBV7-7 and TRBJ2-1, is GAGVSQSPRYKVTKRGQDVTLRCDPISSHATLYWYQQALGQGPEFLTYFNYEAQPDKSGLPSDRFSAERPEGSISTLTIQRTEQRDSAMYRCASSRTSGRGVPYSEQFFGPGTRLTVL.

This CDR3 reads CASSLLRGCVTTDTQYF. The CDR3 bases are TGTGCCAGCAGCCTACTTCGAGGTTGCGTGACGACAGATACGCAGTATTTT. The rearrangement joins TRBV7-9 to TRBJ2-3, with no clear D. The germline V and J ends were trimmed by 5 bases and 3 bases, with 21 bases remaining between them. This CDR3 is built from 17 residues. The germline V gene encodes CDR1 SEHNR and CDR2 FQNEAQ (reference sequence).

The chain links TRBV30 to TRBJ2-7, with D tentatively TRBD2 (5 bases). The V end was cut by 0 bases, the J end by 7 bases, with 13 bases between. Germline V gene lookup returns CDR1 GTSNPN and CDR2 SVGIG (reference sequence). CDR3 length: 13 residues. CDR3 region: CAWSVSLPGEQYF. In DNA, the CDR3 is TGTGCCTGGAGTGTTTCACTCCCGGGGGAGCAGTACTTC.

This clonotype was counted only a few times. The chain has TRBV7-2 and TRBJ2-7; 8 bases map to TRBD2. Losses at the gene ends were 2 bases for V and 2 bases for J; bases not matched to a gene: 14. The length of the CDR3 is 18 residues. Germline V gene lookup returns CDR1 SGHTA and CDR2 FQGNSA. CDR3 nucleotides: TGTGCCAGCAGCTTATTAGGGACTAGTCAAAGGGCGGCCTACGAGCAGTACTTC. This translates into CASSLLGTSQRAAYEQYF.

This clonotype was counted ten times or more. At one of its ends the junction is not consistent with the germline gene, which may arise from a read error. V is TRBV4-3 and J is TRBJ2-7; the D is unclear. The CDR3 is 13 residues long. Germline V CDR1 and CDR2: LGHNA, YSLEER. CDR3 loop: CASSQDLGYEQYF. The DNA for the CDR3 is TGTGCCAGCAGCCAAGATCTGGGGTACGAGCAGTACTTC.

This clonotype has only one observation. V is TRBV15 and J is TRBJ2-3, with D perhaps matching TRBD1 or TRBD2 (5 bases each). V was pared by 2 bases and J by 10 bases, with 16 bases between. The germline V gene encodes CDR1 LNHNV and CDR2 YYDKDF (reference sequence). CDR3 length equals 14 residues. In nucleotides, the CDR3 is TGTGCCACCAGCAGACTCGGGACCGTCCTTCCGCAGTATTTT. This translates into CATSRLGTVLPQYF.

With respect to this clonotype: A much larger clone lies a single base off, so this may be a read error. The rearrangement uses TRBV20-1 and TRBJ2-7; tentative D call: TRBD1 (5 bases). Trimming took off 5 bases at V and 1 base at J, with 12 bases between the two ends. The germline CDR1 and CDR2 sequences are DFQATT and SNEGSKA (reference sequence). This CDR3 contains 13 residues. As DNA, the CDR3 is TGCAGTGCTCTAGTTCCAGGGTCCTACGAGCAGTACTTC. This encodes CSALVPGSYEQYF.

This clonotype was observed at least ten times. The DNA of the CDR3 is TGTGCCAGCAGTGACCTGGGGGGCGGTCCAGGGCAGTACTTC. Translated, it gives CASSDLGGGPGQYF. The V and J genes are TRBV2 and TRBJ2-7; D is tentatively TRBD1 or TRBD2 (6 bases each). The germline CDR1 and CDR2 sequences are SNHLY and FYNNEI. Deletions cut 3 bases from V and 9 bases from J, with 18 bases between. This CDR3 has 14 amino acids.

V usage is TRBV30 and J usage is TRBJ2-1; D is uncertain. V was clipped by 2 bases and J by 9 bases, with 8 bases between them. CDR3 length: 11 residues. Germline V lookup: CDR1 GTSNPN, CDR2 SVGIG (reference sequence). The CDR3 spells CAWSQVFEQFF. The CDR3 DNA reads TGTGCCTGGAGTCAGGTGTTTGAGCAGTTCTTC.

This clonotype has more than one count but fewer than ten. The chain is built from TRBV27 and TRBJ1-1, with 7 bases identical to TRBD1. CDR3 size: 17 residues. Germline CDR1 and CDR2: MNHEY and SMNVEV (reference sequence). V shed 5 bases and J 4 bases; nucleotides not matched to a gene: 16. The CDR3 DNA reads TGTGCCAGCAGTACCCTGAACAGGGGCGGTGGGCCCACTGAAGCTTTCTTT. Translating it yields CASSTLNRGGGPTEAFF.

This clonotype has a handful of counts. V is TRBV11-2 and J is TRBJ2-3; TRBD2 aligns across 8 bases. V lost 2 bases and J lost 1; bases outside the gene matches: 8. The CDR3 is 17 residues long. Germline V lookup: CDR1 SGHAT, CDR2 FQNNGV. This chain's CDR3 is CASSLSITGGGTDTQYF. The DNA for the CDR3 is TGTGCCAGCAGCTTAAGTATAACGGGGGGGGGCACAGATACGCAGTATTTT.

The sample holds many counts of this clonotype. The chain couples TRBV11-2 to TRBJ1-5; a weak D match, TRBD1 (6 bases). Trimming left V 3 bases short and J 5 bases short, with 8 bases between. The length of the CDR3 is 13 residues. In germline, CDR1 is SGHAT, CDR2 FQNNGV. The CDR3 region is CASSLDSYQPQHF. CDR3 in DNA: TGTGCCAGCAGCTTGGACAGTTATCAGCCCCAGCATTTT. Full variable domain (outside the CDR3, taken from reference TRBV11-2 and TRBJ1-5): EAGVAQSPRYKIIEKRQSVAFWCNPISGHATLYWYQQILGQGPKLLIQFQNNGVVDDSQLPKDRFSAERLKGVDSTLKIQPAKLEDSAVYLCASSLDSYQPQHFGDGTRLSIL.

V usage is TRBV12-3 or TRBV12-4 and J usage is TRBJ2-7; D call uncertain. This CDR3 is built from 15 residues. Trimming cost V 3 bases and J 0 bases, with 12 bases left between them. The CDR3 bases are TGTGCCAGCAGTTTTGGCAGCCACAACTCCTACGAGCAGTACTTC. Translation gives CASSFGSHNSYEQYF.

This clonotype was seen a few times. V and J are TRBV29-1 and TRBJ2-1; D not certain. Germline V lookup: CDR1 SQVTM, CDR2 ANQGSEA. Trimming shortened V by 4 bases and J by 4 bases, and 11 bases separated the two germline ends. The CDR3 is 13 residues long. Here the CDR3 reads CSVADGYYNEQFF. The CDR3 DNA reads as TGCAGCGTTGCGGACGGCTATTACAATGAGCAGTTCTTC.

This clonotype was counted ten times or more. This chain uses TRBV28 with TRBJ2-4, with 13 bases that match TRBD2. Unmatched junction bases numbered 5, after V lost 3 bases and J lost 9 bases. Germline values: CDR1 MDHEN, CDR2 SYDVKM. This CDR3 region has 15 residues. The CDR3 reads CASSFPTSGRAIQYF. CDR3 nucleotide sequence: TGTGCCAGCAGTTTCCCAACTAGCGGGAGGGCCATTCAGTACTTC.